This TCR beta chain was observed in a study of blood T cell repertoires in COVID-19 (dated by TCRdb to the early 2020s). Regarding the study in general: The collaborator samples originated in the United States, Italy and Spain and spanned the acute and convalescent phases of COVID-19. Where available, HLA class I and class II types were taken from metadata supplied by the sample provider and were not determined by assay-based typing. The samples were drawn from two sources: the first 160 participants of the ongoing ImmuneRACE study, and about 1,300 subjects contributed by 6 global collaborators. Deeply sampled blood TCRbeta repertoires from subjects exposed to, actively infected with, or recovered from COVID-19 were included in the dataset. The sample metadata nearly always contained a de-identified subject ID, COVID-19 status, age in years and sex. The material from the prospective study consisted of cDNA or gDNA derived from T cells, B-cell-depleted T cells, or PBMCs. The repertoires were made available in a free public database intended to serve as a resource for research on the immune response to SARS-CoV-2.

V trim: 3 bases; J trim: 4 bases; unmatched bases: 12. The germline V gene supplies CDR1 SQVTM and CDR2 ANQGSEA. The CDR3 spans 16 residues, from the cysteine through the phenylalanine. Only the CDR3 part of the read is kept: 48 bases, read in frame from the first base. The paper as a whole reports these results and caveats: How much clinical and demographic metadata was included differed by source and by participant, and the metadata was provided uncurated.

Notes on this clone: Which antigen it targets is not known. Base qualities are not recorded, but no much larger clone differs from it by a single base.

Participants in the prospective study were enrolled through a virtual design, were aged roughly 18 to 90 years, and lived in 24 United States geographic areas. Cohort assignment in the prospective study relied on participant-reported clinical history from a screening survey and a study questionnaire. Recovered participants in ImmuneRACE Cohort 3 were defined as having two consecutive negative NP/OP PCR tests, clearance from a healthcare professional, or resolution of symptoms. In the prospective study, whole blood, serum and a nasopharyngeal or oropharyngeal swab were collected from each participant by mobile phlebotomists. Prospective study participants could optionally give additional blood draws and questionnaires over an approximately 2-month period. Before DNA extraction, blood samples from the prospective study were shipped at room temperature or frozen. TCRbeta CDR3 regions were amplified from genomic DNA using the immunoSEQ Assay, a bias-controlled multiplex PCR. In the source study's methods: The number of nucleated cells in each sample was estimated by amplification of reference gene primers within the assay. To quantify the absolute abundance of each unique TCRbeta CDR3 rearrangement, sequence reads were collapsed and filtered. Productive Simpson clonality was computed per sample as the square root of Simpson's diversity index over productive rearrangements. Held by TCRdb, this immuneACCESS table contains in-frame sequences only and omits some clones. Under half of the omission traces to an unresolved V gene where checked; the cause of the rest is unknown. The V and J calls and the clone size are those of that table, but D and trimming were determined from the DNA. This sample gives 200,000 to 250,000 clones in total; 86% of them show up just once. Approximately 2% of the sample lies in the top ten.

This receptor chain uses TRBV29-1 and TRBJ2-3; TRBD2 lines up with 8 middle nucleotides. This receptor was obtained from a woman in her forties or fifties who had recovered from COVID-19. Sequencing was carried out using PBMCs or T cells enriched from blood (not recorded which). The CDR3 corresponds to CSVEKGRGALSDTQYF. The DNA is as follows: TGCAGCGTTGAGAAGGGGCGGGGGGCCCTCTCAGATACGCAGTATTTT.